The entry below gives a single TCR beta chain sequence along with its context. The antigen is undetermined. The data are from a study of cytomegalovirus exposure and HLA in healthy donors. Study overall: Genotyping showed around 80% of 350 to 400 donors falling in the Caucasian-associated ancestry cluster.

Study results and limitations: The listing of some 170 TCR beta chains classed them as cytomegalovirus-associated.

Primers included in the PCR were 60 Vbeta and 13 Jbeta primers. Profiling relied on immunoSEQ multiplex PCR, and the TCRdb table lists in-frame clones only, not all of them. The data contain 90,000 to 150,000 clones, roughly 60% of them singletons. The CDR3 has 14 amino acids. The V gene end was trimmed by 1 base and the J gene end by 3 bases; junction bases not matched to a gene: 0. CDR1 and CDR2 (germline): SGHAT, FQNNGV. The sequencing input was PBMCs. The TCR was taken from a man aged 40-50 years in good health and CMV-seropositive. The chain combines TRBV11-2 with TRBJ2-5; 9 bases line up with TRBD1. This CDR3 reads CASSLGQGEETQYF. The CDR3 DNA reads as TGTGCCAGCAGCTTAGGACAGGGGGAAGAGACCCAGTACTTC.